The 12 T cell receptor beta chains in this list originate from one sample, sequenced in a study of blood T cell repertoires in COVID-19. Using immunoSEQ multiplex PCR, the repertoire was profiled, and TCRdb retains in-frame clones only, with some absent. The repertoire holds 180,000 or so clones, with 88% as singletons. The specimen was peripheral blood. The receptors were gathered from a woman under 40 with acute or convalescent COVID-19.

This sequence joins TRBV15 and TRBJ1-1; D remains unclear. Per germline, CDR1 LNHNV and CDR2 YYDKDF (reference sequence). This CDR3 region has 13 residues. Trimming removed 0 bases from V and 3 bases from J, with 5 bases in between. Here the CDR3 DNA reads TGTGCCACCAGCAGAGATCCAGACACTGAAGCTTTCTTT. This encodes CATSRDPDTEAFF. Supplemented by reference TRBV15 and TRBJ1-1, the full variable domain reads DAMVIQNPRYQVTQFGKPVTLSCSQTLNHNVMYWYQQKSSQAPKLLFHYYDKDFNNEADTPDNFQSRRPNTSFCFLDIRSPGLGDTAMYLCATSRDPDTEAFFGQGTRLTVV.

This chain uses TRBV12-3 or TRBV12-4 with TRBJ2-3; perhaps TRBD1 as D (5 bases). The V gene lost 8 bases and the J gene lost 4 bases, with 7 bases spanning the gap. The CDR3 has 11 residues. CDR3: CASGASDTQYF. CDR3 DNA: TGTGCCAGCGGGGCATCAGATACGCAGTATTTT.

J is TRBJ1-2 and V is TRBV4-2, with 8 bases matching TRBD1. V lost 1 base and J lost 8; bases outside the gene matches: 3. Germline assignment: CDR1 LGHNA and CDR2 YNFKEQ. CDR3 length equals 13 residues. CDR3 loop: CASSQVDRGGYTF. CDR3 DNA: TGTGCCAGCAGCCAAGTCGACAGGGGCGGCTACACCTTC.

The CDR3 reads CAGGGVYGYTF. The CDR3 DNA follows: TGTGCCGGGGGGGGCGTCTATGGCTACACCTTC. V is TRBV28 and J is TRBJ1-2; weak D call: TRBD1 (6 bases). This CDR3 region has 11 residues. Germline values: CDR1 MDHEN, CDR2 SYDVKM. Between the trimmed V and J ends, which lost 11 bases and 4 bases, there was a span of 11 bases.

This chain joins TRBV25-1 and TRBJ2-7, with a weak D call TRBD2 (5 bases). CDR3 length: 17 amino acids. Germline V gene sequence: CDR1 MGHDK, CDR2 SYGVNS. V lost 9 bases and J lost 2, with 26 bases in between. The CDR3 protein is CARTEACSRTGPYEQYF. The CDR3 DNA reads TGTGCCAGAACCGAAGCATGTAGTAGGACTGGCCCCTACGAGCAGTACTTC.

This clone was observed once. This chain connects TRBV5-1 to TRBJ2-2; D is undetermined. The germline gives CDR1 SGHRS, CDR2 YFSETQ. Trimming shortened V by 1 base and J by 5 bases, and 12 bases separated the two germline ends. The CDR3 extends over 15 amino acids. The CDR3 nucleotides read TGCGCCAGCAGCTTGACCCTATCCATGACCGGGGAGCTGTTTTTT. Encoded protein: CASSLTLSMTGELFF.

This clone was seen only a few times. The chain carries TRBV5-6 and TRBJ2-3; 7 bases map to TRBD2. CDR3 size: 16 residues. Germline V gives CDR1 SGHDT, CDR2 YYEEEE. V shed 3 bases, J shed 1 base, and the junction held 8 bases outside the gene matches. The CDR3 sequence is CASSSPGRAGTDTQYF. CDR3 in DNA: TGTGCCAGCAGCTCCCCGGGGAGGGCAGGCACAGATACGCAGTATTTT. Supplemented by reference TRBV5-6 and TRBJ2-3, the full variable domain reads DAGVTQSPTHLIKTRGQQVTLRCSPKSGHDTVSWYQQALGQGPQFIFQYYEEEERQRGNFPDRFSGHQFPNYSSELNVNALLLGDSALYLCASSSPGRAGTDTQYFGPGTRLTVL.

The rearrangement uses TRBV5-4 and TRBJ2-1, with 8 nucleotides matching TRBD2. The CDR3 is 14 amino acids. After removal of 4 bases from V and 13 bases from J, the junction contained 13 bases not matched to a gene. The germline CDR1 and CDR2 sequences are SGHNT and YYREEE (reference sequence). This CDR3 is CASSRDQTGGDQFF. CDR3 sequence (DNA): TGTGCCAGCAGCCGCGACCAGACGGGAGGGGATCAGTTCTTC.

The chain recombines TRBV9 with TRBJ2-2, with D possibly matching TRBD2 (6 bases). Germline V CDR1 and CDR2: SGDLS, YYNGEE. The V gene lost 0 bases and the J gene lost 9 bases, with 12 bases spanning the gap. CDR3 length equals 14 residues. This CDR3 reads CASSVGLVPWELFF. CDR3 nucleotide sequence: TGTGCCAGCAGCGTAGGACTAGTACCCTGGGAGCTGTTTTTT.

Turning to this clone: The junction does not match germline at one end; this may be a read error. The genes are TRBV6-1 and TRBJ1-5, with a tentative D call TRBD1 (5 bases). CDR3 length: 13 amino acids. Germline V gene data show CDR1 as MNHNS and CDR2 as SASEGT. CDR3 coding DNA: TGTGTCAGCAGTGAACTCGGGGGGGAGCCCCAGCATTTT. Residues: CVSSELGGEPQHF.

This clone came up once. The chain couples TRBV19 to TRBJ1-1; no clear D. Germline values: CDR1 LNHDA, CDR2 SQIVND (reference sequence). V lost 3 bases and J 5 bases, leaving 13 bases between the germline ends. The CDR3 has 14 amino acids. CDR3 bases: TGTGCCAGTAGTATCCCGGGATCACCTACTGAAGCTTTCTTT. Its protein is CASSIPGSPTEAFF.

The gene calls are TRBV19 and TRBJ2-3, with 10 bases that match TRBD2. V was clipped by 5 bases and J by 4 bases; unmatched bases: 9. This CDR3 contains 16 residues. Germline lookup yields CDR1 LNHDA and CDR2 SQIVND (reference sequence). The CDR3 is CASSAPGTSVADTQYF. The CDR3 DNA is TGTGCCAGTAGTGCGCCCGGGACTAGCGTCGCAGATACGCAGTATTTT. The whole variable domain, filled in from reference TRBV19 and TRBJ2-3, reads DGGITQSPKYLFRKEGQNVTLSCEQNLNHDAMYWYRQDPGQGLRLIYYSQIVNDFQKGDIAEGYSVSREKKESFPLTVTSAQKNPTAFYLCASSAPGTSVADTQYFGPGTRLTVL.